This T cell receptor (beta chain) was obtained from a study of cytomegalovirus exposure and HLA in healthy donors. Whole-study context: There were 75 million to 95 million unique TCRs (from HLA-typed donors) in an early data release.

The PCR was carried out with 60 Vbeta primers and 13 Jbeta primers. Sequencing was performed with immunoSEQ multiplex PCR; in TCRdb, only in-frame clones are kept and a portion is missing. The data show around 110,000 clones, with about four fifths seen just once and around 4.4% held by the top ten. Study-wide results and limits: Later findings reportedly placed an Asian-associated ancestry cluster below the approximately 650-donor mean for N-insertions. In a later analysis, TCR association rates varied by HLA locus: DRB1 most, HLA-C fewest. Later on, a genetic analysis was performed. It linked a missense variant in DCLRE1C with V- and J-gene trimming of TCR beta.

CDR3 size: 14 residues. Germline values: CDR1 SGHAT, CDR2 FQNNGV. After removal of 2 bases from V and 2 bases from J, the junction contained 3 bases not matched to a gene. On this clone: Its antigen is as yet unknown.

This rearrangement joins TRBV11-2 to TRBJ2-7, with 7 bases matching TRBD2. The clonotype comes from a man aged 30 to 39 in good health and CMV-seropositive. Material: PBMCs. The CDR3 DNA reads TGTGCCAGCAGCTTATCGGCGGGAGCCTACGAGCAGTACTTC. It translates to CASSLSAGAYEQYF.